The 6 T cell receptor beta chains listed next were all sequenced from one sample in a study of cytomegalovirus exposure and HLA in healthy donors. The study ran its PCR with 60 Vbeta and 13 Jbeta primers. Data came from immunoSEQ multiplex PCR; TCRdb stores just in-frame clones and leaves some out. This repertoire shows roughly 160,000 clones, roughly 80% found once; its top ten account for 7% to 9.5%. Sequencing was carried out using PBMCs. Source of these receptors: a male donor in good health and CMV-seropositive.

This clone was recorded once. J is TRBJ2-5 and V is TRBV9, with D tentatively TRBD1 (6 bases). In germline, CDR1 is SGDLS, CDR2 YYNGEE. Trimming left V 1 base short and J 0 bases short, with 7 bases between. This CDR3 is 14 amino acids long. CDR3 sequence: CASSVTGYQETQYF. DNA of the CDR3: TGTGCCAGCAGCGTAACAGGGTACCAAGAGACCCAGTACTTC.

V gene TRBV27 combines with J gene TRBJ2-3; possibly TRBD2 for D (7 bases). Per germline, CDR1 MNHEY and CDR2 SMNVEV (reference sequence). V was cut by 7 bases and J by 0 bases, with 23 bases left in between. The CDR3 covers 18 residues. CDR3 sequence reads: CASTLRVGAGASTDTQYF. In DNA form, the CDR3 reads TGTGCCAGCACCTTAAGGGTAGGGGCGGGGGCTAGCACAGATACGCAGTATTTT.

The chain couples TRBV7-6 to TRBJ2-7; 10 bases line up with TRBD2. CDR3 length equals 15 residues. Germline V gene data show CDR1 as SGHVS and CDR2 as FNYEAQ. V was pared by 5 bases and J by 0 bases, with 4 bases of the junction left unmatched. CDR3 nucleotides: TGTGCCAGCAGCCAAATAGCGGGAGGCTCCTACGAGCAGTACTTC. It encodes CASSQIAGGSYEQYF.

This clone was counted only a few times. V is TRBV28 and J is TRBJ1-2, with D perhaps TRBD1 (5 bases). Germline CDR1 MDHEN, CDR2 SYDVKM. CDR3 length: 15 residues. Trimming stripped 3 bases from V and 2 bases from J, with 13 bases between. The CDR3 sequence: CASSLGGVGNYGYTF. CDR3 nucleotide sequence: TGTGCCAGCAGTTTGGGGGGGGTAGGAAACTATGGCTACACCTTC.

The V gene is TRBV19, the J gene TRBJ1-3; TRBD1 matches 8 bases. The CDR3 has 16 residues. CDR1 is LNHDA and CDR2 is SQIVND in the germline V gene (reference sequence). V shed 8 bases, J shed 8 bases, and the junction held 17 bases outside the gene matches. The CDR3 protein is CASSRAPGGPRDTIYF. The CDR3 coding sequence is TGTGCCAGTTCCCGCGCTCCAGGGGGCCCGAGGGACACCATATATTTT.

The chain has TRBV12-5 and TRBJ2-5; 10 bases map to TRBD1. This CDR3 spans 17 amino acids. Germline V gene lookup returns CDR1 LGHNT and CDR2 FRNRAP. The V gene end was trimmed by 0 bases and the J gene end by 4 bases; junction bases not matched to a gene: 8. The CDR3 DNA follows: TGTGCTAGTGGTTTGGTAATTGGGACAGGGGTCGGAGAGACCCAGTACTTC. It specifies CASGLVIGTGVGETQYF.